This paragraph covers one TCR beta chain sequence. What it binds is unknown. The data were taken from a study of shared clonotypes between healthy human individuals. Study-wide points: Among a handful of donors, roughly 5.5% of naive CD4 clonotypes were found in common.

As defined, naive CD8 cells were CD45RO-negative and positively selected for CCR7, with terminally differentiated effector memory CD45RA+ cells excluded. Method: immunoSEQ multiplex PCR; TCRdb's copy keeps in-frame clones and lacks some. The sample holds about 2 million clones, 85% to 95% seen once. The sequencing sample was made of naive CD8+ T cells sorted from blood. The receptor's source is a man younger than 35 in good health.

CDR3 in DNA: TGTGCCAGCCGCAACCGGGACCACTACGAGCAGTACTTC. The encoded protein is CASRNRDHYEQYF. The rearrangement joins TRBV11-2 to TRBJ2-7; D is tentatively TRBD1 or TRBD2 (5 bases each). Germline values: CDR1 SGHAT, CDR2 FQNNGV. This CDR3 contains 13 residues. Trimming pared 8 bases from V and 3 bases from J, leaving 14 bases between.